Below, one T cell receptor (beta chain) is given with its context. Use of 60 Vbeta and 13 Jbeta primers characterized the PCR. Data came from immunoSEQ multiplex PCR; TCRdb stores just in-frame clones and leaves some out. This table holds tens of thousands of clones. The sample originates from a study of cytomegalovirus exposure and HLA in healthy donors. Overall study: An early release of data contained about 85 million unique TCRs, which came from HLA-typed donors.

Germline V CDR1 and CDR2: SGHDT, YYEEEE. The CDR3 is 16 residues long. Germline trimming cut 0 bases from V and 5 bases from J; bases unmatched to any gene: 8. The sequenced sample was PBMCs. The V call is TRBV5-6, the J call TRBJ2-1; 7 bases fit TRBD2. The origin of this receptor is a man in his forties in good health and CMV-seronegative. In nucleotides, the CDR3 is TGTGCCAGCAGCTTGGGTCCTAGCGGAGTAGACAATGAGCAGTTCTTC. Encoded protein: CASSLGPSGVDNEQFF.